The rows below give T cell receptor beta chains drawn from one sample of a study of blood T cell repertoires in COVID-19. Data came from immunoSEQ multiplex PCR; TCRdb stores just in-frame clones and leaves some out. The sample records some 300,000 clones, almost 90% being singletons. Sequencing was carried out using PBMCs or T cells enriched from blood (not recorded which). These receptors originate from a young woman with acute COVID-19. The CDR3 runs from the conserved cysteine through the conserved F or W. The D gene is left open where the match is weak. The size field is filled for only some rows; it gives once, few, many or a size class.

D gene | J gene | clone size | V gene | CDR3 DNA | CDR3 protein
NA | TRBJ1-2 | NA | TRBV2 | TGTGCCAGCAGTCAGCAGGAGGACTATGGCTACACCTTC | CASSQQEDYGYTF
TRBD1 | TRBJ2-7 | NA | TRBV7-9 | TGTGCCAGCAGCAAAACAGGGGTCTCCTACGAGCAGTACTTC | CASSKTGVSYEQYF
NA | TRBJ1-1 | once | TRBV6-4 | TGTGCCAGCAGTGATAATCAGGGGCCAGCTTTCTTT | CASSDNQGPAFF
NA | TRBJ1-1 | NA | TRBV10-3 | TGTGCCATCAGCCAAACAGGGTGGGGGACTGAAGCTTTCTTT | CAISQTGWGTEAFF
NA | TRBJ1-1 | NA | TRBV15 | TGTGCCACCAGCAGAGAAAGGGGTTCGCGGGCTTTCTTT | CATSRERGSRAFF
NA | TRBJ1-4 | NA | TRBV5-1 | TGCGCCAGCAGCTCCGTCGGGAGGGGGGTTAATGAAAAACTGTTTTTT | CASSSVGRGVNEKLFF
NA | TRBJ2-5 | NA | TRBV7-8 | TGTGCCAGCAGCCCGCAGGGGTCTTACCAAGAGACCCAGTACTTC | CASSPQGSYQETQYF
TRBD2 | TRBJ2-5 | NA | TRBV7-8 | TGTGCCAGCAGCTTACTTAGCGGGAGTGGTCAAGAGACCCAGTACTTC | CASSLLSGSGQETQYF
NA | TRBJ1-2 | once | TRBV28 | TGTGCCAGCAGTTTAGACAGGAACTATGGCTACACCTTC | CASSLDRNYGYTF
NA | TRBJ1-1 | NA | TRBV5-1 | TGCGCCAGCACCCGAGACAAGATGAACACTGAAGCTTTCTTT | CASTRDKMNTEAFF
NA | TRBJ1-2 | NA | TRBV27 | TGTGCCAGCAGTTCAACAGGGTCAAACTATGGCTACACCTTC | CASSSTGSNYGYTF
NA | TRBJ2-7 | NA | TRBV18 | TGTGCCAGCTCACCGGGGGGTAGCCCCTACGAGCAGTACTTC | CASSPGGSPYEQYF
TRBD1 | TRBJ2-2 | NA | TRBV7-9 | TGTGCCAGCAGCTTATCTTACTCCGGGACAGGGAGCCCCGGGGAGCTGTTTTTT | CASSLSYSGTGSPGELFF
NA | TRBJ2-2 | NA | TRBV30 | TGTGCCCGCGGCGGGATCGGCACCGGGGAGCTGTTTTTT | CARGGIGTGELFF
TRBD2 | TRBJ2-5 | NA | TRBV11-3 | TGTGCCAGCAGCTTACTTCTTGCGGGGGGAGAGACCCAGTACTTC | CASSLLLAGGETQYF
NA | TRBJ2-7 | NA | TRBV4-1 | TGCGCCAGCAGCCAAGATCGGGAAGCGATGAGCTCCTACGAGCAGTACTTC | CASSQDREAMSSYEQYF
TRBD1 | TRBJ2-7 | NA | TRBV3-1/TRBV3-2 | TGTGCCAGCAGCCAGACAGGGGTGAACGAGCAGTACTTC | CASSQTGVNEQYF
NA | TRBJ2-7 | NA | TRBV4-1 | TGCGCCAGCAGCTGGTTTGGAGGGCTCTTGGACGAGCAGTACTTC | CASSWFGGLLDEQYF
NA | TRBJ1-2 | NA | TRBV29-1 | TGCAGCGTCCTAACTTTTGACAGGAAAGGGAACTATGGCTACACCTTC | CSVLTFDRKGNYGYTF
TRBD1 | TRBJ1-1 | NA | TRBV19 | TGTGCCAGTAGTCAAACAGGGGGGAACACTGAAGCTTTCTTT | CASSQTGGNTEAFF
TRBD1 | TRBJ1-5 | NA | TRBV7-9 | TGTGCCAGTGGACAGGGCAATCAGCCCCAGCATTTT | CASGQGNQPQHF
NA | TRBJ1-2 | NA | TRBV6-5 | TGTGCCAGCAGTCCCGTTGCCAGCTATGGCTACACCTTC | CASSPVASYGYTF
NA | TRBJ2-3 | NA | TRBV11-2 | TGTGCCAGCAGCTTAGTTCCGTTGGGCAGGGCCCCTTACACAGATACGCAGTATTTT | CASSLVPLGRAPYTDTQYF
NA | TRBJ2-5 | NA | TRBV18 | TGTGCCAGCTCAGAGGAGGGAGGAGAGACCCAGTACTTC | CASSEEGGETQYF
NA | TRBJ2-7 | NA | TRBV10-3 | TGTGCCATCAGTGTTTCCGTAGCGGACTCCTACGAGCAGTACTTC | CAISVSVADSYEQYF
TRBD1 | TRBJ1-2 | NA | TRBV28 | TGTGCCAGCAGATACAGGGGTCGGCTTGGCTACACCTTC | CASRYRGRLGYTF
TRBD1 | TRBJ1-2 | NA | TRBV28 | TGTGCCAGCAGTCCTTTACAGGGGGACTATGGCTACACCTTC | CASSPLQGDYGYTF
TRBD2 | TRBJ2-7 | NA | TRBV5-1 | TGCGCCAGCAGCTTCGCACTAGCGGGTCTCTCCTACGAGCAGTACTTC | CASSFALAGLSYEQYF
TRBD2 | TRBJ2-7 | NA | TRBV7-6 | TGTGCCAGCAGCTTAGCAAGCCTAGCGGGAGACGTATTACACGAGCAGTACTTC | CASSLASLAGDVLHEQYF
TRBD1 | TRBJ1-4 | NA | TRBV11-2 | TGTGCCAGCAGCCCAAGGGGACAGTCTAATGAAAAACTGTTTTTT | CASSPRGQSNEKLFF
TRBD2 | TRBJ2-1 | once | TRBV14 | TGTGCCAGCAGCCACAAGGAACTAGCGGCCCAAAAGCCCAATGAGCAGTTCTTC | CASSHKELAAQKPNEQFF
TRBD1 | TRBJ2-7 | NA | TRBV19 | TGTGCCAGTAGTTTTCAGGGGGCCTACGAGCAGTACTTC | CASSFQGAYEQYF
NA | TRBJ1-1 | once | TRBV7-3 | TGTGCCAGCAGCTTATCTTCCAGCGCTGAAGCTTTCTTT | CASSLSSSAEAFF
TRBD2 | TRBJ2-1 | NA | TRBV10-3 | TGTGCCATCAGTCAGGTACTAGCGAACTACAATGAGCAGTTCTTC | CAISQVLANYNEQFF
TRBD1 | TRBJ2-1 | NA | TRBV25-1 | TGTGCCAGCAGAAAAACCCCGGGACAGGGAATATCCTACAATGAGCAGTTCTTC | CASRKTPGQGISYNEQFF
NA | TRBJ2-7 | once | TRBV27 | TGTGCCAGCAGTTTACGGGGGACTGCCTACGAGCAGTACTTC | CASSLRGTAYEQYF
TRBD2 | TRBJ2-1 | NA | TRBV5-1 | TGCGCCAGCAGCTTGGGCCCCGGGACTAGCGGGAATGAGCAGTTCTTC | CASSLGPGTSGNEQFF
NA | TRBJ2-2 | NA | TRBV11-3 | TGTGCCAGCAGCTTAGTGTGGGGCAAGAACACCGGGGAGCTGTTTTTT | CASSLVWGKNTGELFF
NA | TRBJ2-1 | NA | TRBV2 | TGTGCCAGCAGGGACAATCGCTACAATGAGCAGTTCTTC | CASRDNRYNEQFF
NA | TRBJ1-6 | NA | TRBV27 | TGTGCCAGCAGTTTATTGAGTTCACCCCTCCACTTT | CASSLLSSPLHF
TRBD1 | TRBJ2-7 | NA | TRBV6-5 | TGTGCCAGCACACCGACAGGGACCTCCTACGAGCAGTACTTC | CASTPTGTSYEQYF
TRBD1 | TRBJ2-2 | NA | TRBV27 | TGTGCCAGCAGTTTATTTAGAGGTGTTCAGGGGGCTAACACCGGGGAGCTGTTTTTT | CASSLFRGVQGANTGELFF
NA | TRBJ1-3 | NA | TRBV7-9 | TGTGCCAGCAGCTTAGGGGGGCTGGACGGACGCTCTGGAAACACCATATATTTT | CASSLGGLDGRSGNTIYF
TRBD1 | TRBJ1-1 | NA | TRBV28 | TGTGCCAGCAGTAGTACCGGACAGGGTCCGGCTGAAGCTTTCTTT | CASSSTGQGPAEAFF
NA | TRBJ1-2 | NA | TRBV28 | TGTGCCAGCAGTCCCGAGAGGGGCTACACCTTC | CASSPERGYTF
TRBD1 | TRBJ1-1 | many | TRBV29-1 | TGCAGCGCACAGGGGGATAAAGCCACTGAAGCTTTCTTT | CSAQGDKATEAFF
NA | TRBJ2-5 | NA | TRBV9 | TGTGCCAGCAGCGTAGACGGTCGGTGGGAGACCCAGTACTTC | CASSVDGRWETQYF
NA | TRBJ2-2 | NA | TRBV7-3 | TGTGCCAGCAGCCCTGGACTTTACACCGGGGAGCTGTTTTTT | CASSPGLYTGELFF
NA | TRBJ2-7 | NA | TRBV27 | TGTGCCAGCAGTTTATTGGGGACTCCCTACGAGCAGTACTTC | CASSLLGTPYEQYF
NA | TRBJ1-1 | NA | TRBV28 | TGTGCCAGCAGTTTGGAGAGGACTGAAGCTTTCTTT | CASSLERTEAFF
NA | TRBJ1-2 | NA | TRBV3-1/TRBV3-2 | TGTGCCAGCTCCCTTCGGGGGGCGGATACCTATGGCTACACCTTC | CASSLRGADTYGYTF
NA | TRBJ2-7 | NA | TRBV27 | TGTGCCAGCAGTGCGTCGGGGGTGTACGAGCAGTACTTC | CASSASGVYEQYF
NA | TRBJ1-3 | NA | TRBV28 | TGTGCCAGCAGTCACAGGGTATGGTCTGGAAACACCATATATTTT | CASSHRVWSGNTIYF